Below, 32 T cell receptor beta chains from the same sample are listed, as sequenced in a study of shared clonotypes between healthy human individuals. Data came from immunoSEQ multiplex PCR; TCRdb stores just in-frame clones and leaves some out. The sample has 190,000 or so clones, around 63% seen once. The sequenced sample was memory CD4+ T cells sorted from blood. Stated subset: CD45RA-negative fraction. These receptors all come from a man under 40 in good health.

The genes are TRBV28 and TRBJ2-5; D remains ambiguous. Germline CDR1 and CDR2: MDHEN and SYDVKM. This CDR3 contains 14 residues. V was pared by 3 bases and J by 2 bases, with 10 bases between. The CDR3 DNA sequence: TGTGCCAGCAGTTTGGTGGGGATTCAAGAGACCCAGTACTTC. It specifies CASSLVGIQETQYF.

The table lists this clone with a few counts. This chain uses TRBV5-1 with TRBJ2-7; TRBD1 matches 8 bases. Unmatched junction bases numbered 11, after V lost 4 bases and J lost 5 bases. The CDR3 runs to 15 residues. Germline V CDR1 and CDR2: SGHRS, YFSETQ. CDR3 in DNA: TGCGCCAGCAGCCCAAGGACAGGGTCTCCACACGAGCAGTACTTC. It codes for CASSPRTGSPHEQYF.

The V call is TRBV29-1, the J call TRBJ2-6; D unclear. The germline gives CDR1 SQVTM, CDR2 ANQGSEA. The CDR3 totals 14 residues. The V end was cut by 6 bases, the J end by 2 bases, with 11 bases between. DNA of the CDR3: TGCAGCGTACCGGCCAATCCTGGGGCCAACGTCCTGACTTTC. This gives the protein CSVPANPGANVLTF. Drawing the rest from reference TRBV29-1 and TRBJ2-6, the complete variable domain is SAVISQKPSRDICQRGTSLTIQCQVDSQVTMMFWYRQQPGQSLTLIATANQGSEATYESGFVIDKFPISRPNLTFSTLTVSNMSPEDSSIYLCSVPANPGANVLTFGAGSRLTVL.

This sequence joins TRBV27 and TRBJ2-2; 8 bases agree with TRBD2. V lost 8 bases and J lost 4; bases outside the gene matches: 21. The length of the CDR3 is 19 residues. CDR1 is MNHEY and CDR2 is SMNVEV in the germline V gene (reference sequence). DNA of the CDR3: TGTGCCAGCGGTTCGAGGGGTGGGCCGGGAGGGCCTATCACCGGGGAGCTGTTTTTT. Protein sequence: CASGSRGGPGGPITGELFF.

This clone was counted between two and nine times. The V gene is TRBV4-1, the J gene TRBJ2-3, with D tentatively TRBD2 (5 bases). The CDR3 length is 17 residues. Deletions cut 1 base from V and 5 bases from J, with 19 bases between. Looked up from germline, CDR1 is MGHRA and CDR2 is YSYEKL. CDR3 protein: CASSQVWSAPRGDTQYF. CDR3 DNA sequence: TGCGCCAGCAGCCAAGTCTGGAGCGCCCCCCGGGGAGATACGCAGTATTTT.

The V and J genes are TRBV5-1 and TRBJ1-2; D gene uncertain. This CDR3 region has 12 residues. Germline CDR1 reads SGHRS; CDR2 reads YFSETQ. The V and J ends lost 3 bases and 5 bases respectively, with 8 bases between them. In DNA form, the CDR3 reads TGCGCCAGCAGCTCCGGAGGGTATGGCTACACCTTC. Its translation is CASSSGGYGYTF.

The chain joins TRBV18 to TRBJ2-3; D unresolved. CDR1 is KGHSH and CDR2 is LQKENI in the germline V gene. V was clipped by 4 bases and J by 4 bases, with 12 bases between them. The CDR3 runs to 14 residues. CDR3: CASSRESVSDTQYF. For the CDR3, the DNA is TGTGCCAGCTCACGGGAAAGTGTTTCAGATACGCAGTATTTT.

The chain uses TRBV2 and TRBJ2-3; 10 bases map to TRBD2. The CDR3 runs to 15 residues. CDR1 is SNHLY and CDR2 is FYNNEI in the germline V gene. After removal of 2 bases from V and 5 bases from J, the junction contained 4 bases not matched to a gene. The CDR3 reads CASSELASGGDTQYF. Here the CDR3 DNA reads TGTGCCAGCAGTGAATTGGCTAGCGGGGGAGATACGCAGTATTTT.

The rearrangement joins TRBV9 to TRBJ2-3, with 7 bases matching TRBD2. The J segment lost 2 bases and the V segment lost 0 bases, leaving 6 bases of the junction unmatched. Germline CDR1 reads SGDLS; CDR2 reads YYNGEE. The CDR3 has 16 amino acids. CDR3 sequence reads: CASSVASGGPTDTQYF. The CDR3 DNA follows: TGTGCCAGCAGCGTAGCTAGCGGAGGACCCACAGATACGCAGTATTTT.

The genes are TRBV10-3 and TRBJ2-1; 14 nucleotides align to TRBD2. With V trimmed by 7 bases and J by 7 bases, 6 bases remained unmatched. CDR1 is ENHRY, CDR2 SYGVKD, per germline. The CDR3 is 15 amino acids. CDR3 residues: CAITSGLAGGNEQFF. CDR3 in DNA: TGTGCCATCACCTCCGGACTAGCGGGGGGAAATGAGCAGTTCTTC.

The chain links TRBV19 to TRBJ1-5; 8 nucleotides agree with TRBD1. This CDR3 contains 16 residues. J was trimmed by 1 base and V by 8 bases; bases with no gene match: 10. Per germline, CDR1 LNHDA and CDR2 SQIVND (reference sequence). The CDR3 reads CASHTGQGRSNQPQHF. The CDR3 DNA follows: TGTGCCAGTCACACCGGACAGGGAAGGAGCAATCAGCCCCAGCATTTT.

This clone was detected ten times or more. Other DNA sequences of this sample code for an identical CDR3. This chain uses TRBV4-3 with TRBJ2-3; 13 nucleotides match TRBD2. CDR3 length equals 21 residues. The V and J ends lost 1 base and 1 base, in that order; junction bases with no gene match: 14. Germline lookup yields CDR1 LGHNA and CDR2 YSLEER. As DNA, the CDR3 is TGCGCCAGCAGCCAAGCTTCTGGGACTAGCGGGACCCGCGTCCGCACAGATACGCAGTATTTT. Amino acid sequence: CASSQASGTSGTRVRTDTQYF.

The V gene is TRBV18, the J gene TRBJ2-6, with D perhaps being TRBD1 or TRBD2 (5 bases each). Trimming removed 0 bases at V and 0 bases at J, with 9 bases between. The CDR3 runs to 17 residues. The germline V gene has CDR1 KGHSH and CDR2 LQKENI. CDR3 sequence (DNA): TGTGCCAGCTCACCACCGGGACGGAACTCTGGGGCCAACGTCCTGACTTTC. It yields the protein CASSPPGRNSGANVLTF.

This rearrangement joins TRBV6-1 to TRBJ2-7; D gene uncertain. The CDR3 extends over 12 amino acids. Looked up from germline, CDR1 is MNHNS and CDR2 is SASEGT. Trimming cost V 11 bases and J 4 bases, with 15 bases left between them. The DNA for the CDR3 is TGTGCCGGAGCAGCTACAGCGTACGAGCAGTACTTC. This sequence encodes CAGAATAYEQYF.

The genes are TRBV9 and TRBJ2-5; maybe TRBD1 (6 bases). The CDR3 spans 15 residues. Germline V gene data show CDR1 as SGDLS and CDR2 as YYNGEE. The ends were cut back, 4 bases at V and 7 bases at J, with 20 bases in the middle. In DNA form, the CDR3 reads TGTGCCAGCAGCCCGGACAGTCTCTCCAAAGTGACCCAGTACTTC. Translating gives CASSPDSLSKVTQYF.

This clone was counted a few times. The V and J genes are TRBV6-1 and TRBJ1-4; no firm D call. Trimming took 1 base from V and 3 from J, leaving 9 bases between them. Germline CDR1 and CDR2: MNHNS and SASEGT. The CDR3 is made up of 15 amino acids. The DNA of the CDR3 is TGTGCCAGCAGTGAAGTCGGCGTCCCTAATGAAAAACTGTTTTTT. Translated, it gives CASSEVGVPNEKLFF.

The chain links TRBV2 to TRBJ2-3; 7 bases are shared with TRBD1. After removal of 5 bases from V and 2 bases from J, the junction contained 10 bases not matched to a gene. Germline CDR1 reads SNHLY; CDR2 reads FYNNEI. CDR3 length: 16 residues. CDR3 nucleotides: TGTGCCAGCAGTCCGCCGAGGACAGGCGCCACAGATACGCAGTATTTT. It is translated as CASSPPRTGATDTQYF.

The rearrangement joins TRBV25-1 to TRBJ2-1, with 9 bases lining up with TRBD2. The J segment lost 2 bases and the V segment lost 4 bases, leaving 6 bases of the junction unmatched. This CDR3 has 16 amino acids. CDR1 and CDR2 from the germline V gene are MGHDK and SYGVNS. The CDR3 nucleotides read TGTGCCAGCAGTGTCTTTAGCGGGAGAACCTACAATGAGCAGTTCTTC. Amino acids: CASSVFSGRTYNEQFF.

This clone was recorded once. CDR3 DNA sequence: TGCGCCAGCAGCCTATTTGGTGGGAGGGCCGCGGATGAGCAGTTCTTC. Translating it yields CASSLFGGRAADEQFF. This chain uses TRBV5-1 with TRBJ2-1, with 7 bases fitting TRBD2. CDR1 and CDR2 from the germline V gene are SGHRS and YFSETQ. Unmatched junction bases numbered 15, after V lost 4 bases and J lost 8 bases. This CDR3 spans 16 amino acids. The entire variable domain, with the rest obtained from reference TRBV5-1 and TRBJ2-1, is as follows: KAGVTQTPRYLIKTRGQQVTLSCSPISGHRSVSWYQQTPGQGLQFLFEYFSETQRNKGNFPGRFSGRQFSNSRSEMNVSTLELGDSALYLCASSLFGGRAADEQFFGPGTRLTVL.

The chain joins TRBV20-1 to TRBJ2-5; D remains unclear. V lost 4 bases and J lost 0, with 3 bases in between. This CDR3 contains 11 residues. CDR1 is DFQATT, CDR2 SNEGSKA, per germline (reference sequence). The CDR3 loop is CSAKNQETQYF. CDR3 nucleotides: TGCAGTGCTAAGAACCAAGAGACCCAGTACTTC.

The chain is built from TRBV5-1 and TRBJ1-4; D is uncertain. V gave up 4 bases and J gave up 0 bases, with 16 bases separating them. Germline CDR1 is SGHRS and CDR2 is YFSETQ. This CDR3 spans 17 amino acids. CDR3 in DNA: TGCGCCAGCAGCCTGGACCCGCAAAGGGCAACTAATGAAAAACTGTTTTTT. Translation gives CASSLDPQRATNEKLFF.

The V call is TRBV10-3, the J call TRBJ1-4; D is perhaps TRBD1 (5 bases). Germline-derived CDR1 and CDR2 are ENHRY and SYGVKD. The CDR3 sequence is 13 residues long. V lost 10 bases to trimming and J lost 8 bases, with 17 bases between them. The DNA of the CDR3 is TGTGCCAGCGGGGGTTACGAGGACGAAAAACTGTTTTTT. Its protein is CASGGYEDEKLFF.

CDR3 nucleotide sequence: TGTGCCAGCAAACTCAACCTGGACTATGGCTACACCTTC. It yields the protein CASKLNLDYGYTF. The rearrangement links TRBV2 to TRBJ1-2; no reliable D call. The V end was cut by 7 bases, the J end by 3 bases, with 12 bases between. Germline-derived CDR1 and CDR2 are SNHLY and FYNNEI. The CDR3 runs 13 residues.

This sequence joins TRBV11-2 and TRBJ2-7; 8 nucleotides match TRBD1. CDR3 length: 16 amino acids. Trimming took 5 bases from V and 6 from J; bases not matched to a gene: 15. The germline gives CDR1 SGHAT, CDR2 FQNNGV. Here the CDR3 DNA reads TGTGCCAGCAGCCCCCGTTGGACAGGGTTCACGGGCGAGCAGTACTTC. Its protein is CASSPRWTGFTGEQYF.

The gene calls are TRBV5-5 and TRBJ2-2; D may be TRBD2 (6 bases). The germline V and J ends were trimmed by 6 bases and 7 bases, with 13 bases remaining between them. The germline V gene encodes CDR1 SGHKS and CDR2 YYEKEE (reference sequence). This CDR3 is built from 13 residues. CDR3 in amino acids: CASNIQGGGELFF. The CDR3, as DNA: TGTGCCAGCAACATCCAGGGAGGCGGGGAGCTGTTTTTT.

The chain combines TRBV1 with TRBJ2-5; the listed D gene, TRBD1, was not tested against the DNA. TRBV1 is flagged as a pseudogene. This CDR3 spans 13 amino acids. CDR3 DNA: TGCACCAGCAGGGTCGGACAGGAAGAGACCCAGTACTTC. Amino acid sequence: CTSRVGQEETQYF.

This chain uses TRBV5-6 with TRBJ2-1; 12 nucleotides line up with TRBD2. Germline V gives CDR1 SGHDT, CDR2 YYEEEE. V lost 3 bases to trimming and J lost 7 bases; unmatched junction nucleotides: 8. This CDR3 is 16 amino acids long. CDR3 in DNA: TGTGCCAGCAGCTCAGTTCTAGCGGGAGGGACAAATGAGCAGTTCTTC. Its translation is CASSSVLAGGTNEQFF.

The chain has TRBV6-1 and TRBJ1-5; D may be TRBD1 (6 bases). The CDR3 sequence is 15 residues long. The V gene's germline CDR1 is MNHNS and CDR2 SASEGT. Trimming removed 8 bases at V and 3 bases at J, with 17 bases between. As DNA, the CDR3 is TGTGCCAGCTACAGACAGGTTGGGCACAATCAGCCCCAGCATTTT. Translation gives CASYRQVGHNQPQHF.

The CDR3 DNA sequence: TGCGCCAGCAGTCAGGGGAGGGTATCGACAAGTGAGCAGTTCTTC. Its translation is CASSQGRVSTSEQFF. V and J are TRBV10-2 and TRBJ2-1, with D possibly being TRBD2 (7 bases). Germline assignment: CDR1 WSHSY and CDR2 SAAADI. The CDR3 runs 15 residues. V lost 5 bases, J lost 9 bases, and 20 bases lay in between.

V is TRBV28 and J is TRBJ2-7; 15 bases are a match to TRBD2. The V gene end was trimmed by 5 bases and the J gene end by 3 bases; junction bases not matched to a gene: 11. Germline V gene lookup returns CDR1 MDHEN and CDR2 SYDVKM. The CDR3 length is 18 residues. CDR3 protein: CASSPNPGLAGGVYEQYF. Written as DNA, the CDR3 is TGTGCCAGCAGTCCCAACCCGGGACTAGCGGGAGGAGTCTACGAGCAGTACTTC. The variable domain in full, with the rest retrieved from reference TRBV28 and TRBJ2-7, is DVKVTQSSRYLVKRTGEKVFLECVQDMDHENMFWYRQDPGLGLRLIYFSYDVKMKEKGDIPEGYSVSREKKERFSLILESASTNQTSMYLCASSPNPGLAGGVYEQYFGPGTRLTVT.

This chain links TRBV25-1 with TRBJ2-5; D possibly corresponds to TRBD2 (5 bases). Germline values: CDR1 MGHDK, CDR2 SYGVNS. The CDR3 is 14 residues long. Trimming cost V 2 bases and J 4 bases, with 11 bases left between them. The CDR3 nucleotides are TGTGCCAGCAGTGAAGAGGGTAGTTCAGAGACCCAGTACTTC. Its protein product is CASSEEGSSETQYF. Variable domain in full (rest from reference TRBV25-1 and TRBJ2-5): EADIYQTPRYLVIGTGKKITLECSQTMGHDKMYWYQQDPGMELHLIHYSYGVNSTEKGDLSSESTVSRIRTEHFPLTLESARPSHTSQYLCASSEEGSSETQYFGPGTRLLVL.

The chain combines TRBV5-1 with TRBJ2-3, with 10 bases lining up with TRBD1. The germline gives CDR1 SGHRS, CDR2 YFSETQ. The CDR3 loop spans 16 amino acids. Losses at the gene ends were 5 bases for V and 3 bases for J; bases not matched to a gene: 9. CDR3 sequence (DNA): TGCGCCAGCAGTTCCCGGACAGGGGGATGGACAGATACGCAGTATTTT. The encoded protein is CASSSRTGGWTDTQYF.